The present T cell receptor (beta chain) was sequenced within a study of blood T cell repertoires in COVID-19. As originally analysed: Quantification of nucleated cells was approximated via reference gene primer amplification. Here immunoSEQ multiplex PCR was the method, and the copy in TCRdb shows in-frame clones only, minus some. V, J and clone size reflect that table, while D and trimming were determined from the DNA. The profile shows about 100,000 clones, 80% of them singletons. The V end lost 3 bases, the J end lost 5 bases, and 7 bases lay between the germline ends. CDR1 is SNHLY, CDR2 FYNNEI, per germline. The CDR3 runs to 12 residues.

This receptor was identified in a man in his sixties or seventies with active or convalescent COVID-19. Source material: peripheral blood. V is TRBV2 and J is TRBJ2-5, with D hard to call. The CDR3 reads CASSEIEETQYF. The CDR3 bases are TGTGCCAGCAGTGAGATAGAGGAGACCCAGTACTTC.